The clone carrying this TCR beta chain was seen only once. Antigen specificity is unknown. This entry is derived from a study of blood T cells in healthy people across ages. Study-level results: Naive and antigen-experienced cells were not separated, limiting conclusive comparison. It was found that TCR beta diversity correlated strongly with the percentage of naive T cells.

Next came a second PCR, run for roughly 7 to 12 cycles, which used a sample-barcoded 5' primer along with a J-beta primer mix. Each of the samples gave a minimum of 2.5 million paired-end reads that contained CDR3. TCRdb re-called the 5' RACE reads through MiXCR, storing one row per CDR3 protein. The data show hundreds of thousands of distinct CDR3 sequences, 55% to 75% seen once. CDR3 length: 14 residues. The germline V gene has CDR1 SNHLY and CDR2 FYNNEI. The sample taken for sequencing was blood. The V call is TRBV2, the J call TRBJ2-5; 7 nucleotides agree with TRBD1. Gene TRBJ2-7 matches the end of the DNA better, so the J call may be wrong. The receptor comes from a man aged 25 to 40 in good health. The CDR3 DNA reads TGTGCCAGCACGGGAACAGGGGTCATCGGCGAGCAGTACTTC. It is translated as CASTGTGVIGEQYF.